This T cell receptor beta chain was found in a study of T cell responses to AZD1222 COVID-19 vaccine. Notes on the study in general: Only after the peak T cell response were repertoires sampled.

Sequencing was performed with immunoSEQ multiplex PCR; in TCRdb, only in-frame clones are kept and a portion is missing. The data contain fewer than 110,000 clones, about nine tenths of them singletons. This clone was detected only a few times. What it binds is not known. J lost 5 bases, V lost 7 bases, and 6 bases had no gene match. The CDR3 totals 15 residues. From germline, CDR1 is SNHLY and CDR2 FYNNEI. The specimen was peripheral blood, collected on day 0 of AZD1222 vaccination. The receptor comes from an adult in good health. This chain connects TRBV2 to TRBJ1-5; 12 bases agree with TRBD1. The CDR3 reads CASNAGQGAYQPQHF. The CDR3 nucleotides are TGTGCCAGCAATGCGGGACAGGGGGCGTATCAGCCCCAGCATTTT.